This TCR beta chain was profiled in a study of blood T cells in healthy people across ages. Study-wide results and limits: Roughly linearly, TCR beta diversity per million T cells fell as age increased.

Each donor's blood draw was around 9.1 milliliters of peripheral blood. With a J-beta primer mix and a sample-barcoded 5' primer, a second PCR ran about 7 to 12 cycles. TCRdb processed the 5' RACE reads anew with MiXCR; each CDR3 protein has one entry. The sample lists about 640,000 distinct CDR3 sequences; 58% were seen once. As concerns this clonotype: Antigen: not known.

V dropped 3 bases and J dropped 0 bases, with 7 bases sitting between them. CDR1 is MDHEN and CDR2 is SYDVKM in the germline V gene. CDR3 length: 14 amino acids. The sequence was collected from a man aged 60 to 69 in good health. The sample taken for sequencing was blood. This chain uses TRBV28 with TRBJ2-3, with a possible D match to TRBD1 (5 bases). The CDR3: CASSLRQSTDTQYF. The CDR3 DNA reads as TGTGCCAGCAGTTTGAGACAGAGCACAGATACGCAGTATTTT.